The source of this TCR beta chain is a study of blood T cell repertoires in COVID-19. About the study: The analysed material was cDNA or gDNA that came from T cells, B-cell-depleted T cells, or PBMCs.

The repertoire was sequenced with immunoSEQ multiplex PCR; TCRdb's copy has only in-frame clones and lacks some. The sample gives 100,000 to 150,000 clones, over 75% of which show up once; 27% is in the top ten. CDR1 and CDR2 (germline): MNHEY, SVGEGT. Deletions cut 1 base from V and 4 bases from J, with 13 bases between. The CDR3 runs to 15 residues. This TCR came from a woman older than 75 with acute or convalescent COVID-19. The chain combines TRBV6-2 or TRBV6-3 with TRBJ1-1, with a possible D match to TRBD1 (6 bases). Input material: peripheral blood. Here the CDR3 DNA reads TGTGCCAGCAGTTACTTTGGGGGCTCGGGCACTGAAGCTTTCTTT. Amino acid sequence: CASSYFGGSGTEAFF.